The clone carrying this T cell receptor beta chain has just a few counts. These data originate in a study of blood T cell repertoires in COVID-19. Across the study: Samples representing acute and convalescent COVID-19 were sourced from the United States, Italy and Spain. T cells, B-cell-depleted T cells, or PBMCs provided the cDNA or gDNA that served as material.

In the study's own analysis: Using reference gene primer amplification, nucleated cell counts were estimated. Sequencing was performed with immunoSEQ multiplex PCR; in TCRdb, only in-frame clones are kept and a portion is missing. D and trimming come from the DNA, and the V and J calls and clone size come from that table. The data hold more than 100,000 clones, with roughly 75% observed a single time. Germline V CDR1 and CDR2: LNHDA, SQIVND (reference sequence). The CDR3 length is 14 residues. With V trimmed by 5 bases and J by 5 bases, 6 bases remained unmatched. The sequenced material came from peripheral blood. The origin of this receptor is a man between 60 and 70 years old with active or convalescent COVID-19. The J gene is TRBJ1-5, the V gene TRBV19, with 7 bases aligning to TRBD1. This chain's CDR3 is CASSLGTDYQPQHF. The CDR3 DNA sequence: TGTGCCAGTAGTCTCGGGACAGACTATCAGCCCCAGCATTTT.